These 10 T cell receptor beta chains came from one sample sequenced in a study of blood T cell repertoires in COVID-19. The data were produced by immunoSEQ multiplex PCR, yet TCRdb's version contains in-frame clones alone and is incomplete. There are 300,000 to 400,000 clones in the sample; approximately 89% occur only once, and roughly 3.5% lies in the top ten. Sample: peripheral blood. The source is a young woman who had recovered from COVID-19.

This CDR3 is CAILARTGRYGYTF. The CDR3, as DNA: TGTGCCATTCTCGCGCGGACAGGGCGCTATGGCTACACCTTC. This chain uses TRBV10-3 with TRBJ1-2; 8 bases agree with TRBD1. Germline V lookup: CDR1 ENHRY, CDR2 SYGVKD. The CDR3 is 14 amino acids. The V gene end was trimmed by 9 bases and the J gene end by 4 bases; junction bases not matched to a gene: 10.

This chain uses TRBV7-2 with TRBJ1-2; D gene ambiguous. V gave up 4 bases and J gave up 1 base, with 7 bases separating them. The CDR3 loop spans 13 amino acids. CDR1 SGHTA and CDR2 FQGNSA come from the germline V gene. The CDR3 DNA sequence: TGTGCCAGCAGCTCGGAGGGTAACTATGGCTACACCTTC. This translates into CASSSEGNYGYTF. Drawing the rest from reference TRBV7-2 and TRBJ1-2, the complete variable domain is GAGVSQSPSNKVTEKGKDVELRCDPISGHTALYWYRQSLGQGLEFLIYFQGNSAPDKSGLPSDRFSAERTGGSVSTLTIQRTQQEDSAVYLCASSSEGNYGYTFGSGTRLTVV.

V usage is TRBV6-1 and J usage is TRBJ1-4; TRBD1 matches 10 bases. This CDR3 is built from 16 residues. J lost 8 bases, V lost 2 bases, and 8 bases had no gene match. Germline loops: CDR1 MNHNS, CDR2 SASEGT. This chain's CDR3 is CASSELSGTGVEKLFF. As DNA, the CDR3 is TGTGCCAGCAGTGAATTGTCCGGGACAGGGGTCGAAAAACTGTTTTTT.

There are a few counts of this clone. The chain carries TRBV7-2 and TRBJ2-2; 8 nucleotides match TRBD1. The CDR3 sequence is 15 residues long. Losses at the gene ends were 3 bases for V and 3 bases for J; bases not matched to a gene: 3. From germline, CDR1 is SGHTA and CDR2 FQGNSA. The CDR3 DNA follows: TGTGCCAGCAGCTTCATGACAGGGGACACCGGGGAGCTGTTTTTT. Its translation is CASSFMTGDTGELFF.

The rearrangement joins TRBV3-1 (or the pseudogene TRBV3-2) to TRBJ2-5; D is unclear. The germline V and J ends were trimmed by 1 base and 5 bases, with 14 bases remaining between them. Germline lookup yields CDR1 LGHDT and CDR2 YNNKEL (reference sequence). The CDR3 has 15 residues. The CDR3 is CASSQGFLTGETQYF. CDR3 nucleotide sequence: TGTGCCAGCAGCCAAGGTTTCCTAACCGGGGAGACCCAGTACTTC.

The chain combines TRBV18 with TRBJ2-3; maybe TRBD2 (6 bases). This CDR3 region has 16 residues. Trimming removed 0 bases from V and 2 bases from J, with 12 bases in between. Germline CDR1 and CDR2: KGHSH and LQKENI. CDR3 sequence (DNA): TGTGCCAGCTCACCACCGGGGGTAGCGGACACAGATACGCAGTATTTT. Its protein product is CASSPPGVADTDTQYF.

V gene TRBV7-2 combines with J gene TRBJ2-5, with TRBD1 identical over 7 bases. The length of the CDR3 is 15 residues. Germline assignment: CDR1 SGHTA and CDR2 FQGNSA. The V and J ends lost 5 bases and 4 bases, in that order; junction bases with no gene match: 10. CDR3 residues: CASSILQGIGETQYF. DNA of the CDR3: TGTGCCAGCAGCATACTACAGGGGATCGGAGAGACCCAGTACTTC. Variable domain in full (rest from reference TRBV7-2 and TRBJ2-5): GAGVSQSPSNKVTEKGKDVELRCDPISGHTALYWYRQSLGQGLEFLIYFQGNSAPDKSGLPSDRFSAERTGGSVSTLTIQRTQQEDSAVYLCASSILQGIGETQYFGPGTRLLVL.

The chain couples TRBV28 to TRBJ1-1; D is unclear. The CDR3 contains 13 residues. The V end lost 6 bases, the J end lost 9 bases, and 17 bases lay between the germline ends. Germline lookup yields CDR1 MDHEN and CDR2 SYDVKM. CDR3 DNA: TGTGCCAGCAGCCCAGGCCAGGAAGGTAAAGCTTTCTTT. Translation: CASSPGQEGKAFF.

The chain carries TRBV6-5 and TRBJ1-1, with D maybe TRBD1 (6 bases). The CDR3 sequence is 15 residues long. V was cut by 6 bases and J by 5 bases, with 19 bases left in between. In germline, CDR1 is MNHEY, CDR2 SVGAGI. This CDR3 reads CASSSKLQGWTEAFF. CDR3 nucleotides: TGTGCCAGCAGCTCTAAACTCCAGGGGTGGACTGAAGCTTTCTTT.

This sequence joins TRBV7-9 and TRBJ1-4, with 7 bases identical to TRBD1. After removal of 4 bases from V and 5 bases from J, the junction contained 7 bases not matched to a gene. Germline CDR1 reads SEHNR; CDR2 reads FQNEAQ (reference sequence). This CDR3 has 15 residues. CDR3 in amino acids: CASSSLRDRNEKLFF. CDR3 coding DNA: TGTGCCAGCAGCTCGCTTCGGGACAGAAATGAAAAACTGTTTTTT.